This T cell receptor (beta chain) emerged from a study of blood T cell repertoires in COVID-19. Study as a whole: Sources were T cells, B-cell-depleted T cells, or PBMCs; the material itself was cDNA or gDNA.

The junction had 4 bases not matched to a gene; V was cut back by 3 bases and J by 4 bases. Germline assignment: CDR1 SGHTS and CDR2 YDEGEE. CDR3 size: 14 residues. This clone showed up just once. TCRdb keeps only in-frame clones here, not all; method: immunoSEQ multiplex PCR. The sample carries about 140,000 clones, over 80% recorded once. This receptor was identified in a man aged 55 to 70 with active or convalescent COVID-19. Sequencing input: peripheral blood. The chain recombines TRBV5-8 with TRBJ2-5; 9 positions agree with TRBD1. In DNA, the CDR3 is TGTGCCAGCAGCTCGGGACAGGGCGGAGAGACCCAGTACTTC. This codes for CASSSGQGGETQYF.